The 21 T cell receptor beta chains in this list originate from one sample, sequenced in a study of blood T cells in healthy people across ages. Together with a sample-barcoded 5' primer, a J-beta primer mix was included in a second PCR lasting about 6 to 11 cycles. In TCRdb, the 5' RACE reads were re-called with MiXCR into one record per CDR3 protein. In the table there are under 800,000 distinct CDR3 sequences, roughly two fifths of which are singletons. The sample consisted of blood. These receptors originate from a woman aged 60 to 75 in good health.

The chain combines TRBV10-3 with TRBJ2-3, with 7 nucleotides matching TRBD2. Germline V gives CDR1 ENHRY, CDR2 SYGVKD. V trimming: 4 bases; J trimming: 5 bases; junction bases outside the gene matches: 9. The CDR3 extends over 15 amino acids. The CDR3 bases are TGTGCCATCAGTGGTGGAGTTGGGGGGGTAGATACGCAGTATTTT. It translates to CAISGGVGGVDTQYF.

This sequence joins TRBV10-3 and TRBJ2-7; the match to TRBD1 covers 9 bases. The CDR3 sequence is 14 residues long. Looked up from germline, CDR1 is ENHRY and CDR2 is SYGVKD. V lost 9 bases and J lost 7; bases outside the gene matches: 13. CDR3 sequence: CAIVSGTGNNEQYF. DNA for the CDR3: TGTGCCATAGTATCCGGGACAGGGAACAATGAGCAGTACTTC.

As to this clonotype: Its ends do not fully match the called genes, so a read error is possible. Here the CDR3 reads CACSLGQGSYNEQFF. CDR3 nucleotides: TGTGCCTGCAGCTTGGGACAGGGCTCCTACAATGAGCAGTTCTTC. The J gene is TRBJ2-1, the V gene TRBV7-2, with 9 positions matching TRBD1. Germline V lookup: CDR1 SGHTA, CDR2 FQGNSA. CDR3 length: 15 amino acids.

This clonotype has only a few counts. The J gene is TRBJ2-3, the V gene TRBV7-9; possibly TRBD1 or TRBD2 for D (5 bases each). This CDR3 has 13 residues. Trimming removed 3 bases from V and 5 bases from J, with 9 bases in between. Germline V CDR1 and CDR2: SEHNR, FQNEAQ (reference sequence). The DNA for the CDR3 is TGTGCCAGCAGCTTTGGGGGAGAAGATACGCAGTATTTT. This codes for CASSFGGEDTQYF.

The J gene is TRBJ1-2, the V gene TRBV3-1; a possible D gene is TRBD1 (5 bases). CDR3 length: 13 residues. Between the trimmed V and J ends, which lost 1 base and 4 bases, there was a span of 7 bases. CDR1 and CDR2 from the germline V gene are LGHDT and YNNKEL (reference sequence). The CDR3 loop is CASSQVGGYGYTF. DNA of the CDR3: TGTGCCAGCAGCCAAGTGGGGGGCTATGGCTACACCTTC.

This clonotype has a handful of counts. This chain connects TRBV20-1 to TRBJ2-7; 14 positions agree with TRBD2. The CDR3 runs 15 residues. CDR1 is DFQATT and CDR2 is SNEGSKA in the germline V gene (reference sequence). Trimming cost V 0 bases and J 7 bases; bases outside gene matches: 5. CDR3: CSAREGTSGSFEQYF. The CDR3 DNA follows: TGCAGTGCTAGAGAGGGGACTAGCGGGAGTTTTGAGCAGTACTTC.

V usage is TRBV6-2 or TRBV6-3 and J usage is TRBJ2-7; 7 bases are a match to TRBD2. The V segment lost 6 bases and the J segment 6 bases; nucleotides outside the gene matches: 5. Germline CDR1 and CDR2: MNHEY and SVGEGT. CDR3 length: 12 residues. This chain's CDR3 is CASSSKRGEQYF. CDR3 nucleotide sequence: TGTGCCAGCAGCTCCAAGCGGGGCGAGCAGTACTTC.

J is TRBJ2-1 and V is TRBV6-4; the match to TRBD2 covers 13 bases. Losses at the gene ends were 6 bases for V and 4 bases for J; bases not matched to a gene: 3. In germline, CDR1 is MRHNA, CDR2 SNTAGT. The CDR3 covers 15 residues. This CDR3 is CASSGTSGTYNEQFF. CDR3 DNA: TGTGCCAGCAGCGGGACTAGCGGGACATACAATGAGCAGTTCTTC.

The chain is built from TRBV3-1 and TRBJ2-1; 9 bases agree with TRBD2. Germline V gives CDR1 LGHDT, CDR2 YNNKEL (reference sequence). This CDR3 comprises 15 residues. V was pared by 4 bases and J by 8 bases, with 9 bases of the junction left unmatched. CDR3 region: CASSPRLAAGDEQFF. The DNA for the CDR3 is TGTGCCAGCAGCCCGAGACTAGCGGCAGGCGATGAGCAGTTCTTC.

This chain connects TRBV27 to TRBJ1-2, with a weak D call TRBD1 (5 bases). CDR1 and CDR2 from the germline V gene are MNHEY and SMNVEV (reference sequence). V was cut by 5 bases and J by 6 bases, with 19 bases left in between. CDR3 length: 15 residues. The CDR3, as DNA: TGTGCCAGCAGTCCCCGGGGAGGGGTAGGAAATGGCTACACCTTC. It yields the protein CASSPRGGVGNGYTF.

This clonotype turned up a few times. This rearrangement joins TRBV3-1 to TRBJ2-1, with D possibly being TRBD1 (6 bases). The germline V gene has CDR1 LGHDT and CDR2 YNNKEL (reference sequence). With 0 bases removed from V and 14 bases from J, the gap between germline ends came to 11 bases. This CDR3 region has 12 residues. The CDR3 DNA reads TGTGCCAGCAGCCAAGAACAGGGAGTGGAGTTCTTC. The encoded protein is CASSQEQGVEFF.

This sequence joins TRBV4-1 and TRBJ2-3, with 10 bases identical to TRBD2. V lost 7 bases to trimming and J lost 5 bases; unmatched junction nucleotides: 6. The CDR3 is made up of 14 amino acids. Germline V CDR1 and CDR2: MGHRA, YSYEKL. The CDR3 region is CASTSGGAGDTQYF. In nucleotides, the CDR3 is TGCGCCAGCACAAGCGGGGGGGCGGGAGATACGCAGTATTTT.

This clonotype was seen only once. The chain has TRBV20-1 and TRBJ2-3; TRBD1 aligns across 11 bases. Germline-derived CDR1 and CDR2 are DFQATT and SNEGSKA (reference sequence). This CDR3 comprises 14 residues. V lost 5 bases, J lost 6 bases, and 7 bases stayed unmatched. CDR3 nucleotides: TGCAGTGCTGGGGACAGGGGGGCGGGGGATACGCAGTATTTT. The encoded protein is CSAGDRGAGDTQYF.

This clonotype has ten or more counts. The CDR3 loop is CASSGQTFGNTEAFF. CDR3 DNA: TGTGCCAGCAGTGGTCAGACATTCGGGAACACTGAAGCTTTCTTT. The V call is TRBV28, the J call TRBJ1-1; D is uncertain. CDR1 is MDHEN, CDR2 SYDVKM, per germline. CDR3 length: 15 amino acids. Trimming removed 5 bases from V and 1 base from J, with 14 bases in between.

The gene calls are TRBV20-1 and TRBJ2-4; TRBD2 matches 7 bases. The CDR3 totals 13 residues. The J segment lost 7 bases and the V segment lost 0 bases, leaving 3 bases of the junction unmatched. The V gene's germline CDR1 is DFQATT and CDR2 SNEGSKA (reference sequence). For the CDR3, the DNA is TGCAGTGCTAGAGATTGGCGGGGGAACATTCAGTACTTC. This sequence encodes CSARDWRGNIQYF.

In this sample, this clonotype turned up many times. This chain links TRBV7-2 with TRBJ2-5; perhaps TRBD1 as D (7 bases). Trimming took off 5 bases at V and 1 base at J, with 17 bases between the two ends. The CDR3 runs to 16 residues. Germline values: CDR1 SGHTA, CDR2 FQGNSA. CDR3 DNA sequence: TGTGCCAGCAGCCTTCGTCGCGGGACAGTCCAAGAGACCCAGTACTTC. It encodes CASSLRRGTVQETQYF.

This clonotype turned up a few times. This chain joins TRBV27 and TRBJ2-1, with D perhaps matching TRBD2 (5 bases). The germline gives CDR1 MNHEY, CDR2 SMNVEV (reference sequence). V was shortened by 5 bases and J by 3 bases, with 11 bases between the two germline ends. The CDR3 spans 14 residues. Here the CDR3 reads CASSIPGNYNEQFF. DNA for the CDR3: TGTGCCAGCAGTATCCCCGGGAACTACAATGAGCAGTTCTTC.

The V call is TRBV28, the J call TRBJ2-7; no clear D. From germline, CDR1 is MDHEN and CDR2 SYDVKM. The CDR3 length is 14 residues. The V gene lost 8 bases and the J gene lost 10 bases, with 24 bases spanning the gap. The CDR3 nucleotides read TGTGCCAGCGGCTTGCGGACGTCCTCTTGGAATCAGTACTTC. Translating gives CASGLRTSSWNQYF.

This sequence joins TRBV20-1 and TRBJ2-3; 7 bases are a match to TRBD2. The trim removed 1 base at V and 6 bases at J, leaving 13 bases unmatched. The germline CDR1 and CDR2 sequences are DFQATT and SNEGSKA (reference sequence). The CDR3 totals 16 residues. The CDR3 DNA reads as TGCAGTGCTAGAGCAGAAACTAGCGTGAGTTCCGATACGCAGTATTTT. Its protein is CSARAETSVSSDTQYF.

This clonotype was recorded only once. The rearrangement uses TRBV6-6 and TRBJ2-5; D tentatively reads TRBD1 or TRBD2 (6 bases each). Per the germline V gene, CDR1 is MNHNY and CDR2 is SVGAGI (reference sequence). V was clipped by 3 bases and J by 0 bases, with 11 bases between them. The CDR3 is 15 residues long. The CDR3 nucleotides are TGTGCCAGCAGTTATAGAGGGGGGAACCAAGAGACCCAGTACTTC. This gives the protein CASSYRGGNQETQYF.

This chain joins TRBV3-1 and TRBJ2-2, with 9 bases aligning to TRBD2. V was pared by 4 bases and J by 7 bases, with 4 bases of the junction left unmatched. Germline CDR1 is LGHDT and CDR2 is YNNKEL (reference sequence). The CDR3 totals 14 residues. The CDR3 bases are TGTGCCAGCAGCCTTAGCGGGAGAGACGGGGAGCTGTTTTTT. Residues: CASSLSGRDGELFF.